Listed below are T cell receptor beta chains from one sample, sequenced in a study of T cells in Graves' hyperthyroidism and ophthalmopathy. TCRdb itself ran the multiplex PCR reads through MiXCR, one entry per CDR3 protein. The repertoire holds over 650,000 distinct CDR3 sequences, with over 40% as singletons. Sample: peripheral blood or thyroid tissue (not recorded which). These receptor sequences come from an adult man with Graves' disease, either hyperthyroidism or ophthalmopathy (not recorded which). Both conserved end residues are part of each CDR3. Fields, in order: D gene, J gene, V gene, clone size, CDR3 protein, CDR3 DNA. A D gene is named only where the DNA matches it firmly. Clone size, where shown, is once, few, many, or a class for clones that have expanded.

D: -
J: TRBJ1-5
V: TRBV20-1
size: many
CDR3: CSANPTGQDQPQHF
DNA: TGCAGTGCTAACCCAACAGGGCAGGATCAGCCCCAGCATTTT

D: -
J: TRBJ1-4
V: TRBV5-1
size: -
CDR3: CASSPGTAEEKLFF
DNA: TGCGCCAGCAGCCCTGGGACTGCGGAGGAAAAACTGTTTTTT

D: TRBD1
J: TRBJ2-7
V: TRBV12-3/TRBV12-4
size: few
CDR3: CANSSDRDSNEQYF
DNA: TGTGCCAACAGTTCGGACCGGGACAGCAACGAGCAGTACTTC

D: TRBD2
J: TRBJ2-5
V: TRBV20-1
size: few
CDR3: CSARLASRYQETQYF
DNA: TGCAGTGCGAGACTAGCGAGCCGGTACCAAGAGACCCAGTACTTC

D: -
J: TRBJ2-7
V: TRBV11-2
size: once
CDR3: CASSLPGGGSYERYF
DNA: TGTGCCAGCAGCTTACCGGGCGGTGGCTCCTACGAGCGGTACTTC

D: -
J: TRBJ1-5
V: TRBV25-1
size: -
CDR3: CASSVESASGGCSQPQHF
DNA: TGTGCCAGCAGCGTTGAATCTGCGTCCGGGGGATGCAGTCAGCCCCAGCATTTT

D: TRBD1
J: TRBJ2-7
V: TRBV2
size: -
CDR3: CASSADRGPDEQYF
DNA: TGTGCCAGCAGCGCGGACAGGGGGCCCGACGAGCAGTACTTC

D: -
J: TRBJ1-1
V: TRBV12-3/TRBV12-4
size: -
CDR3: CASSPTTWSTEAFF
DNA: TGTGCCAGCAGCCCTACCACGTGGTCCACTGAAGCTTTCTTT

D: TRBD1
J: TRBJ1-6
V: TRBV7-8
size: few
CDR3: CASSRWDRDNSPLHF
DNA: TGTGCCAGCAGCCGTTGGGACAGGGATAATTCACCCCTCCACTTT

D: -
J: TRBJ2-7
V: TRBV20-1
size: few
CDR3: CSARDLVRGASYEQYF
DNA: TGCAGTGCTAGAGATTTGGTACGGGGGGCATCCTACGAGCAGTACTTC

D: -
J: TRBJ2-7
V: TRBV12-3/TRBV12-4
size: -
CDR3: CASSSRADDEQYF
DNA: TGTGCCAGCAGTTCTCGGGCCGATGACGAGCAGTACTTC

D: TRBD1
J: TRBJ2-7
V: TRBV15
size: many
CDR3: CATSRGWGQGREEQYF
DNA: TGTGCCACCAGCAGAGGGTGGGGACAGGGACGGGAGGAGCAGTACTTC

D: TRBD1
J: TRBJ1-5
V: TRBV12-3/TRBV12-4
size: -
CDR3: CARFRRTGGFSNQPQHF
DNA: TGTGCTAGATTCCGCCGGACAGGGGGATTTAGCAATCAGCCCCAGCATTTT

D: TRBD2
J: TRBJ2-5
V: TRBV15
size: -
CDR3: CATSSEATSGVGETQYF
DNA: TGTGCCACCAGCAGTGAAGCCACTAGCGGGGTCGGGGAGACCCAGTACTTC

D: -
J: TRBJ1-2
V: TRBV19
size: few
CDR3: CASSEDGTGYGYTF
DNA: TGTGCCAGCAGTGAAGACGGGACCGGCTATGGCTACACCTTC

D: TRBD2
J: TRBJ2-5
V: TRBV29-1
size: once
CDR3: CSVGGGLGTSGNQETQYF
DNA: TGCAGCGTTGGAGGGGGGCTTGGGACTAGCGGGAACCAAGAGACCCAGTACTTC

D: -
J: TRBJ1-2
V: TRBV25-1
size: -
CDR3: CASSFTGTRANYGYTF
DNA: TGTGCCAGCAGTTTCACGGGAACCCGAGCTAACTATGGCTACACCTTC

D: TRBD1
J: TRBJ1-1
V: TRBV24-1
size: many
CDR3: CATSDLRDSKRTEAFF
DNA: TGTGCCACCAGTGATTTGCGGGACAGTAAAAGGACTGAAGCTTTCTTT

D: TRBD1
J: TRBJ1-4
V: TRBV7-8
size: many
CDR3: CASSPRDRNEKLFF
DNA: TGTGCCAGCAGCCCCAGGGACAGGAATGAAAAACTGTTTTTT

D: TRBD1
J: TRBJ2-7
V: TRBV7-2
size: -
CDR3: CASSFRDRVIKQYF
DNA: TGTGCCAGCAGCTTCCGGGACAGGGTAATAAAGCAGTACTTC

D: -
J: TRBJ1-6
V: TRBV6-5
size: once
CDR3: CASSYSPIPSYNSPLHF
DNA: TGTGCCAGCAGTTACTCGCCGATTCCTTCCTATAATTCACCCCTCCACTTT

D: TRBD1
J: TRBJ1-5
V: TRBV20-1
size: few
CDR3: CSAVRDRKKGINQPQHF
DNA: TGCAGTGCTGTCCGGGACAGGAAAAAAGGGATCAATCAGCCCCAGCATTTT

D: -
J: TRBJ2-2
V: TRBV2
size: -
CDR3: CASRRGPLIGELFF
DNA: TGTGCCAGCAGAAGAGGGCCTCTGATCGGGGAGCTGTTTTTT

D: -
J: TRBJ1-4
V: TRBV7-2
size: many
CDR3: CASTGGPGEKLFF
DNA: TGTGCCAGCACCGGGGGTCCGGGAGAAAAACTGTTTTTT

D: -
J: TRBJ1-3
V: TRBV25-1
size: -
CDR3: CASSAAGSSGNTIYF
DNA: TGTGCCAGCAGTGCCGCAGGGAGCTCCGGAAACACCATATATTTT

D: -
J: TRBJ2-5
V: TRBV2
size: -
CDR3: CASSERRARQKETQYF
DNA: TGTGCCAGCAGTGAAAGGCGGGCGAGGCAGAAAGAGACCCAGTACTTC

D: TRBD1
J: TRBJ1-1
V: TRBV24-1
size: -
CDR3: CATRGDRPNTEAFF
DNA: TGTGCCACCAGGGGGGACAGACCCAACACTGAAGCTTTCTTT

D: TRBD1
J: TRBJ1-2
V: TRBV10-3
size: many
CDR3: CAISADREYGYTF
DNA: TGTGCCATCAGTGCCGACAGGGAATATGGCTACACCTTC

D: TRBD1
J: TRBJ1-5
V: TRBV7-9
size: -
CDR3: CASSPHEGTGPQPQHF
DNA: TGTGCCAGCAGCCCCCATGAGGGGACAGGGCCTCAGCCCCAGCATTTT

D: -
J: TRBJ1-1
V: TRBV11-3
size: -
CDR3: CASSPGREAFF
DNA: TGTGCCAGCAGCCCCGGTAGGGAAGCTTTCTTT

D: -
J: TRBJ2-7
V: TRBV2
size: -
CDR3: CASSEARGDEQYF
DNA: TGTGCCAGCAGTGAAGCCCGCGGGGACGAGCAGTACTTC

D: -
J: TRBJ1-4
V: TRBV7-2
size: many
CDR3: CASSLTPTNEKLFF
DNA: TGTGCCAGCAGCTTAACCCCCACTAATGAAAAACTGTTTTTT

D: -
J: TRBJ1-4
V: TRBV6-1
size: once
CDR3: CARPRGEKLFF
DNA: TGTGCTAGGCCAAGGGGTGAAAAACTGTTTTTT

D: -
J: TRBJ1-2
V: TRBV5-1
size: -
CDR3: CASSLDRANFYGYTF
DNA: TGCGCCAGCAGCTTGGACAGGGCTAATTTCTATGGCTACACCTTC

D: TRBD1
J: TRBJ1-1
V: TRBV7-9
size: -
CDR3: CASSLVGTGGMNTEAFF
DNA: TGTGCCAGCAGCTTGGTCGGGACAGGGGGAATGAACACTGAAGCTTTCTTT

D: -
J: TRBJ1-5
V: TRBV5-1
size: few
CDR3: CASSPDSNNQPQHF
DNA: TGCGCCAGCAGCCCTGACAGCAACAATCAGCCCCAGCATTTT

D: -
J: TRBJ1-1
V: TRBV20-1
size: -
CDR3: CSARDPRRNTEAFF
DNA: TGCAGTGCTAGAGATCCCAGGAGGAACACTGAAGCTTTCTTT

D: TRBD1
J: TRBJ2-7
V: TRBV7-8
size: many
CDR3: CASSLEVRQGAYEQYF
DNA: TGTGCCAGCAGCTTAGAGGTCCGCCAGGGGGCTTACGAGCAGTACTTC

D: -
J: TRBJ1-2
V: TRBV28
size: -
CDR3: CASSLSAAYYGYTF
DNA: TGTGCCAGCAGTTTGTCCGCGGCATACTATGGCTACACCTTC

D: -
J: TRBJ1-5
V: TRBV2
size: -
CDR3: CASSPTQLNQPQHF
DNA: TGCGCCAGCAGCCCTACACAGCTCAATCAGCCCCAGCATTTT

D: -
J: TRBJ2-5
V: TRBV6-1
size: few
CDR3: CASSYSGGRETQYF
DNA: TGTGCCAGCAGTTACTCGGGGGGCCGGGAGACCCAGTACTTC

D: TRBD1
J: TRBJ2-5
V: TRBV9
size: -
CDR3: CASSQGQGVQETQYF
DNA: TGTGCCAGCAGCCAAGGACAGGGGGTCCAAGAGACCCAGTACTTC

D: -
J: TRBJ1-1
V: TRBV9
size: many
CDR3: CASSVSPNTEAFF
DNA: TGTGCCAGCAGCGTTAGTCCGAACACTGAAGCTTTCTTT

D: TRBD1
J: TRBJ2-7
V: TRBV6-4
size: -
CDR3: CASWQGAYEQYF
DNA: TGTGCCAGCTGGCAGGGGGCCTACGAGCAGTACTTC

D: -
J: TRBJ1-5
V: TRBV19
size: -
CDR3: CASSIDWDSNQPQHF
DNA: TGTGCCAGTAGTATAGATTGGGATAGCAATCAGCCCCAGCATTTT

D: TRBD1
J: TRBJ1-4
V: TRBV7-8
size: few
CDR3: CASSRDRGRVEKLFF
DNA: TGTGCCAGCAGCCGGGATAGGGGGCGGGTTGAAAAACTGTTTTTT

D: TRBD1
J: TRBJ1-1
V: TRBV20-1
size: -
CDR3: CSAAEGANTEAFF
DNA: TGCAGTGCGGCGGAGGGGGCGAACACTGAAGCTTTCTTT

D: TRBD1
J: TRBJ1-2
V: TRBV6-5
size: -
CDR3: CASRTGGKYGYTF
DNA: TGTGCCAGCAGGACAGGGGGCAAGTATGGCTACACCTTC

D: -
J: TRBJ2-5
V: TRBV7-6
size: -
CDR3: CASSLTGKGGHVETQYF
DNA: TGTGCCAGCAGCCTAACCGGGAAAGGGGGTCATGTCGAGACCCAGTACTTC

D: -
J: TRBJ1-6
V: TRBV29-1
size: -
CDR3: CSVRFDIRTSGLNSPLHF
DNA: TGCAGCGTTCGGTTTGACATAAGAACCTCGGGGCTTAATTCACCCCTCCACTTT

D: -
J: TRBJ2-7
V: TRBV20-1
size: -
CDR3: CSASPHTNGADEQYF
DNA: TGCAGTGCTAGCCCCCACACCAACGGAGCGGACGAGCAGTACTTC

D: TRBD1
J: TRBJ1-2
V: TRBV29-1
size: -
CDR3: CSAERQGAVGYTF
DNA: TGCAGCGCGGAACGACAGGGGGCGGTTGGCTACACCTTC

D: -
J: TRBJ1-5
V: TRBV10-3
size: -
CDR3: CAISEGGRLNQPQHF
DNA: TGTGCCATCAGTGAGGGTGGACGCCTGAATCAGCCCCAGCATTTT